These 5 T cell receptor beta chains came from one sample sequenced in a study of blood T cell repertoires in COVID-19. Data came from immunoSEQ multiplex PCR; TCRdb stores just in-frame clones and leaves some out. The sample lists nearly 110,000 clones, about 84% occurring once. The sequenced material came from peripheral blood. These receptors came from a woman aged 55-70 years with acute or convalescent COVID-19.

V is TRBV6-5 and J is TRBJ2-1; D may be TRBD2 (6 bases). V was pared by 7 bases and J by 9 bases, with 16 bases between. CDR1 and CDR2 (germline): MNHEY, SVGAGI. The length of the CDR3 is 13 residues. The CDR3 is CASIYRGEAEQFF. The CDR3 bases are TGTGCCAGCATCTACCGAGGGGAGGCTGAGCAGTTCTTC.

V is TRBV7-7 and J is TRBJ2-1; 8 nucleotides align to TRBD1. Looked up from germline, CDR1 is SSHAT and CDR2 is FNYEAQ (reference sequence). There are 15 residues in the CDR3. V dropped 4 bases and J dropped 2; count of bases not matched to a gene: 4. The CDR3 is CASSSTGDTYNEQFF. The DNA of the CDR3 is TGTGCCAGCAGCTCGACAGGGGATACCTACAATGAGCAGTTCTTC.

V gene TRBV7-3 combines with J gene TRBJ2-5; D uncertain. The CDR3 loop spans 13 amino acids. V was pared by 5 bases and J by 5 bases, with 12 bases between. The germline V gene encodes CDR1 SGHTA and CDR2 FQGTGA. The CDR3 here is CASSQTPGETQYF. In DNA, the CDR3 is TGTGCCAGCAGCCAGACTCCTGGGGAGACCCAGTACTTC.

The DNA of the CDR3 is TGCGCCAGCAGCAGGACGACAGCACAAAACACTGAAGCTTTCTTT. Translating gives CASSRTTAQNTEAFF. V gene TRBV5-1 combines with J gene TRBJ1-1; maybe TRBD1 (5 bases). V gave up 4 bases and J gave up 2 bases, with 15 bases separating them. CDR1 and CDR2 from the germline V gene are SGHRS and YFSETQ. The CDR3 sequence is 15 residues long.

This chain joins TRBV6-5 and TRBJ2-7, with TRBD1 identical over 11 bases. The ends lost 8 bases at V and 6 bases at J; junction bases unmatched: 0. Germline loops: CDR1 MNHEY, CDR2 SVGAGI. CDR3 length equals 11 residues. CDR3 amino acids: CASGTGGEQYF. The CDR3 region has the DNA TGTGCCAGCGGGACAGGGGGCGAGCAGTACTTC.